Below, 22 T cell receptor beta chains from the same sample are listed, as sequenced in a study of Graves' ophthalmopathy and Graves' hyperthyroidism. Amplification from RNA transcripts yielded the TCR beta CDR3 regions. First-round RT-PCR used HTBI primers; second-round multiplex PCR followed. TCRdb fed the multiplex PCR reads into MiXCR, producing one record per CDR3 protein. This sample has over a million distinct CDR3 sequences, with about 40% found just once. Sample: peripheral blood or thyroid tissue (not recorded which). The receptors shown here come from an adult man with Graves' hyperthyroidism.

V and J are TRBV7-2 and TRBJ2-5; 7 positions match TRBD2. CDR3 length: 16 residues. V was pared by 5 bases and J by 3 bases, with 12 bases of the junction left unmatched. In germline, CDR1 is SGHTA, CDR2 FQGNSA. CDR3 protein: CASSKNQGGREETQYF. The CDR3 DNA reads TGTGCCAGCAGCAAAAATCAGGGTGGGAGGGAAGAGACCCAGTACTTC.

This chain connects TRBV7-2 to TRBJ2-7, with 7 bases fitting TRBD1. V dropped 4 bases and J dropped 1; count of bases not matched to a gene: 10. There are 16 residues in the CDR3. The germline V gene encodes CDR1 SGHTA and CDR2 FQGNSA. The CDR3 region is CASSSDRVSGSYEQYF. The CDR3 DNA is TGTGCCAGCAGCTCCGACAGGGTCTCGGGTTCCTACGAGCAGTACTTC.

This clonotype was recorded many times. The CDR3 loop is CASSLYQSYALHF. As DNA, the CDR3 is TGTGCCAGCAGCTTATATCAGAGTTACGCCCTCCACTTT. V gene TRBV7-9 combines with J gene TRBJ1-6, with no clear D. Germline V gives CDR1 SEHNR, CDR2 FQNEAQ (reference sequence). Trimming removed 2 bases at V and 14 bases at J, with 13 bases between. The CDR3 sequence is 13 residues long.

This clonotype was recorded at least ten times. CDR3 DNA: TGTGCCAGCAGCTTGTTCAGTAGAGAGACCCAGTACTTC. Protein: CASSLFSRETQYF. The rearrangement uses TRBV5-6 and TRBJ2-5; D remains ambiguous. Germline assignment: CDR1 SGHDT and CDR2 YYEEEE. Trimming stripped 1 base from V and 4 bases from J, with 8 bases between. CDR3 size: 13 residues.

Turning to this clonotype: One junction end disagrees with the germline gene, perhaps due to a read error. The rearrangement joins TRBV15 to TRBJ1-5; the D gene is possibly TRBD1 (5 bases). This CDR3 is 13 amino acids long. Per germline, CDR1 LNHNV and CDR2 YYDKDF (reference sequence). The CDR3 here is CATSRQGLQPRHF. The CDR3 DNA reads TGTGCCACCAGCAGACAGGGTTTGCAGCCCCGGCATTTT.

This clonotype has just a few counts. This chain connects TRBV2 to TRBJ2-7; 13 bases match TRBD2. This CDR3 region has 15 residues. Per germline, CDR1 SNHLY and CDR2 FYNNEI. Losses at the gene ends were 4 bases for V and 5 bases for J; bases not matched to a gene: 5. CDR3 nucleotide sequence: TGTGCCAGCAGTGCTGGGACTAGCGGGACTAACGAGCAGTACTTC. It is translated as CASSAGTSGTNEQYF.

CDR3 in amino acids: CASSQEGPGRSGNTIYF. CDR3 DNA: TGCGCCAGCAGCCAAGAGGGCCCGGGACGCTCTGGAAACACCATATATTTT. The chain joins TRBV4-1 to TRBJ1-3; D perhaps matches TRBD1 (5 bases). Looked up from germline, CDR1 is MGHRA and CDR2 is YSYEKL. The CDR3 has 17 amino acids. Between the trimmed V and J ends, which lost 0 bases and 0 bases, there was a span of 12 bases.

V usage is TRBV15 and J usage is TRBJ2-7, with 8 bases fitting TRBD1. CDR3 length: 13 amino acids. Trimming took 5 bases from V and 6 from J; bases not matched to a gene: 6. CDR1 is LNHNV, CDR2 YYDKDF, per germline (reference sequence). CDR3 coding DNA: TGTGCCACCAGCCTCGACAGGGGTGGCGAGCAGTACTTC. Its translation is CATSLDRGGEQYF. Complete variable domain (other parts from reference TRBV15 and TRBJ2-7): DAMVIQNPRYQVTQFGKPVTLSCSQTLNHNVMYWYQQKSSQAPKLLFHYYDKDFNNEADTPDNFQSRRPNTSFCFLDIRSPGLGDTAMYLCATSLDRGGEQYFGPGTRLTVT.

On this clonotype itself: This clone may be a read error of a much larger clone one base away. The V and J genes are TRBV11-2 and TRBJ1-6; perhaps TRBD1 as D (6 bases). The CDR3 has 16 amino acids. V lost 4 bases, J lost 8 bases, and 18 bases lay in between. The germline V gene has CDR1 SGHAT and CDR2 FQNNGV. The CDR3: CASSSPLGRGDSPLHF. Written as DNA, the CDR3 is TGTGCCAGCAGCTCCCCGTTGGGCAGGGGAGATTCACCCCTCCACTTT. The full variable domain, completed using reference TRBV11-2 and TRBJ1-6, is EAGVAQSPRYKIIEKRQSVAFWCNPISGHATLYWYQQILGQGPKLLIQFQNNGVVDDSQLPKDRFSAERLKGVDSTLKIQPAKLEDSAVYLCASSSPLGRGDSPLHFGNGTRLTVT.

The chain has TRBV20-1 and TRBJ1-1, with D maybe TRBD1 (5 bases). V was shortened by 5 bases and J by 2 bases, with 15 bases between the two germline ends. The CDR3 is 14 amino acids. From germline, CDR1 is DFQATT and CDR2 SNEGSKA (reference sequence). The CDR3 sequence is CSAPRGTVNTEAFF. In DNA form, the CDR3 reads TGCAGTGCTCCTAGGGGTACAGTCAACACTGAAGCTTTCTTT.

This clonotype has just one count. The chain carries TRBV25-1 and TRBJ2-7; 12 bases fit TRBD1. The CDR3 runs 16 residues. The V gene end was trimmed by 4 bases and the J gene end by 4 bases; junction bases not matched to a gene: 8. Germline CDR1 MGHDK, CDR2 SYGVNS. The CDR3 DNA reads as TGTGCCAGCAGTGCTGCCGGGACAGGGGGCGCGTACGAGCAGTACTTC. Protein product: CASSAAGTGGAYEQYF.

The count of this clonotype is one. The rearrangement joins TRBV9 to TRBJ2-5; possibly TRBD2 for D (6 bases). Trimming took 4 bases from V and 4 from J, leaving 17 bases between them. This CDR3 has 15 residues. Germline CDR1 is SGDLS and CDR2 is YYNGEE. This CDR3 is CASSPGRYLPETQYF. In DNA, the CDR3 is TGTGCCAGCAGCCCCGGGAGATACCTACCAGAGACCCAGTACTTC.

The V call is TRBV6-6, the J call TRBJ2-6; unclear D gene. There are 15 residues in the CDR3. V dropped 2 bases and J dropped 2 bases, with 7 bases sitting between them. Germline CDR1 and CDR2: MNHNY and SVGAGI (reference sequence). The CDR3 loop reads CASSYRLAGANVLTF. CDR3 nucleotide sequence: TGTGCCAGCAGTTACCGGTTGGCTGGGGCCAACGTCCTGACTTTC.

The chain joins TRBV20-1 to TRBJ2-7; 9 bases align to TRBD1. The CDR3 has 13 amino acids. J was trimmed by 5 bases and V by 4 bases; bases with no gene match: 6. Germline V gene data show CDR1 as DFQATT and CDR2 as SNEGSKA (reference sequence). This CDR3 reads CSATGTGLHEQYF. CDR3 in DNA: TGCAGTGCTACCGGGACAGGGCTCCACGAGCAGTACTTC.

The gene calls are TRBV25-1 and TRBJ2-7; the D is unclear. Germline CDR1 and CDR2: MGHDK and SYGVNS. V lost 6 bases to trimming and J lost 5 bases, with 17 bases between them. CDR3 length: 14 residues. The CDR3 sequence is CASSQSPSSHEQYF. CDR3 DNA sequence: TGTGCCAGCAGCCAAAGCCCTTCCAGTCACGAGCAGTACTTC.

The gene calls are TRBV11-2 and TRBJ2-7; 11 bases are shared with TRBD2. The CDR3 loop spans 16 amino acids. Germline CDR1 SGHAT, CDR2 FQNNGV. V was clipped by 3 bases and J by 0 bases; unmatched bases: 4. CDR3 nucleotides: TGTGCCAGCAGCTTGGAGGGACTAGCGGTCTCCTACGAGCAGTACTTC. Its protein product is CASSLEGLAVSYEQYF.

The chain uses TRBV10-3 and TRBJ2-7; D is uncertain. V was pared by 10 bases and J by 6 bases, with 19 bases between. CDR3 length: 13 residues. CDR1 ENHRY and CDR2 SYGVKD come from the germline V gene. The CDR3 here is CASESGRPSEQYF. The CDR3 DNA follows: TGTGCCAGCGAAAGTGGTAGGCCAAGCGAGCAGTACTTC.

In regard to this clonotype: This sequence may be a read error, since a much larger clone differs from it by one base. Since the CDR3 does not end with the conserved phenylalanine or tryptophan, this likely comes from a read error. V usage is TRBV25-1 and J usage is TRBJ1-2; possible D gene TRBD1, 6 bases. The CDR3 extends over 13 amino acids. V was shortened by 6 bases and J by 8 bases, with 16 bases between the two germline ends. Germline V lookup: CDR1 MGHDK, CDR2 SYGVNS. CDR3 coding DNA: TGTGCCAGCAGGCGGGGGGCGGGTGGCGGCTACACCCTC. It is translated as CASRRGAGGGYTL.

This clonotype was found many times. The chain employs TRBV19 and TRBJ2-7; 9 bases agree with TRBD2. The CDR3 loop spans 13 amino acids. The V gene's germline CDR1 is LNHDA and CDR2 SQIVND (reference sequence). The ends lost 10 bases at V and 1 base at J; junction bases unmatched: 5. This CDR3 reads CATTSGGSYEQYF. The CDR3 bases are TGTGCCACGACTAGCGGAGGTTCCTACGAGCAGTACTTC.

This clonotype was seen repeatedly, ten times or more. The chain is built from TRBV15 and TRBJ2-5; 7 bases agree with TRBD1. Germline CDR1 and CDR2: LNHNV and YYDKDF (reference sequence). Trimming took 3 bases from V and 4 from J; bases not matched to a gene: 5. This CDR3 region has 14 residues. This chain's CDR3 is CATSRDRFRETQYF. The CDR3 nucleotides are TGTGCCACCAGCAGGGACAGGTTCCGAGAGACCCAGTACTTC.

This clonotype was counted a few times. The CDR3 end shows no conserved phenylalanine or tryptophan, and so a read error is likely. This chain connects TRBV7-9 to TRBJ2-5; D is unclear. Looked up from germline, CDR1 is SEHNR and CDR2 is FQNEAQ (reference sequence). Trimming left V 1 base short and J 3 bases short, with 6 bases between. The CDR3 is 13 amino acids. CDR3 residues: CASSLDTEETQYL. The CDR3 DNA is TGTGCCAGCAGCTTAGATACGGAAGAGACCCAGTACCTC.

V gene TRBV28 combines with J gene TRBJ2-7, with TRBD1 matching 12 bases. CDR1 and CDR2 from the germline V gene are MDHEN and SYDVKM. V dropped 5 bases and J dropped 5; count of bases not matched to a gene: 10. The CDR3 is 16 residues long. The CDR3 DNA follows: TGTGCCAGCAGTCTCCCGGGGACAGGGGGCTTCAACGAGCAGTACTTC. Translated: CASSLPGTGGFNEQYF.